The 28 T cell receptor beta chains given below trace back to one sample, sequenced in a study of T cell repertoires in cytomegalovirus infection. TCRdb ran MiXCR on the reads and lists one entry per CDR3 protein. The data hold about 260,000 distinct CDR3 sequences, with approximately 8.3% observed a single time. The sequenced sample was PBMCs. The source of these receptors is a human donor in good health (CMV status not recorded). Some clones in this sample may be carry-over from other donors' samples.

This clonotype was detected many times. The chain links TRBV7-4 to TRBJ2-6; 9 bases map to TRBD1. Germline CDR1 and CDR2: SGHVT and SQSDAQ. The CDR3 consists of 18 residues. V was clipped by 5 bases and J by 0 bases; unmatched bases: 8. The CDR3 nucleotides read TGTGCCAGCAGCCCTGCAACGGGACAGGGCTCTGGGGCCAACGTCCTGACTTTC. Residues: CASSPATGQGSGANVLTF. The full variable domain, rest sourced from reference TRBV7-4 and TRBJ2-6, is GAGVSQSPRYKVAKRGRDVALRCDSISGHVTLYWYRQTLGQGSEVLTYSQSDAQRDKSGRPSGRFSAERPERSVSTLKIQRTEQGDSAVYLCASSPATGQGSGANVLTFGAGSRLTVL.

This clonotype was observed a handful of times. The J gene is TRBJ2-5, the V gene TRBV5-1, with D possibly TRBD2 on 6 matching bases. The V and J ends lost 2 bases and 4 bases respectively, with 9 bases between them. The germline V gene has CDR1 SGHRS and CDR2 YFSETQ. The CDR3 extends over 13 amino acids. CDR3 protein: CASSLRAGETQYF. For the CDR3, the DNA is TGCGCCAGCAGCTTAAGAGCGGGAGAGACCCAGTACTTC.

This chain joins TRBV28 and TRBJ1-3; D is possibly TRBD1 (5 bases). V lost 8 bases and J lost 2, with 16 bases in between. CDR3 size: 15 residues. The germline V gene has CDR1 MDHEN and CDR2 SYDVKM. Here the CDR3 DNA reads TGTGCCAGCTTCGCCGGGGCCGGACCTGGAAACACCATATATTTT. Residues: CASFAGAGPGNTIYF.

In the case of this clonotype: This may be a read error, as it is one base from a much larger clone. The gene calls are TRBV7-6 and TRBJ1-4; D gene uncertain. Per germline, CDR1 SGHVS and CDR2 FNYEAQ. The CDR3 loop spans 13 amino acids. This CDR3 reads CASSLSGNEKLLF. The CDR3 nucleotides read TGTGCCAGCAGCTTATCGGGGAACGAAAAACTGTTATTT. The whole variable domain, remainder taken from reference TRBV7-6 and TRBJ1-4, is GAGVSQSPRYKVTKRGQDVALRCDPISGHVSLYWYRQALGQGPEFLTYFNYEAQQDKSGLPNDRFSAERPEGSISTLTIQRTEQRDSAMYRCASSLSGNEKLLFGSGTQLSVL.

This clonotype came up a few times. V is TRBV19 and J is TRBJ2-3, with D uncertain. In germline, CDR1 is LNHDA, CDR2 SQIVND (reference sequence). V was cut by 4 bases and J by 5 bases, with 7 bases left in between. This CDR3 has 12 amino acids. The CDR3 reads CASSNTVDTQYF. DNA for the CDR3: TGTGCCAGTAGTAATACGGTAGATACGCAGTATTTT.

In this sample, this clonotype turned up a few times. The rearrangement joins TRBV20-1 to TRBJ1-6, with TRBD1 identical over 7 bases. J lost 8 bases, V lost 2 bases, and 6 bases had no gene match. Germline CDR1 DFQATT, CDR2 SNEGSKA (reference sequence). The CDR3 extends over 14 amino acids. DNA for the CDR3: TGCAGTGCTAGACCGGGACAGAATTATTCACCCCTCCACTTT. Translated, it gives CSARPGQNYSPLHF.

Ten or more counts support this clonotype. The V and J genes are TRBV7-2 and TRBJ1-2; D gene uncertain. In germline, CDR1 is SGHTA, CDR2 FQGNSA. V shed 7 bases and J shed 3 bases, with 15 bases lying between them. This CDR3 contains 14 residues. CDR3 coding DNA: TGTGCCAGCATCCCGGGAGGAGGATACTATGGCTACACCTTC. Protein sequence: CASIPGGGYYGYTF. Supplemented by reference TRBV7-2 and TRBJ1-2, the full variable domain reads GAGVSQSPSNKVTEKGKDVELRCDPISGHTALYWYRQSLGQGLEFLIYFQGNSAPDKSGLPSDRFSAERTGGSVSTLTIQRTQQEDSAVYLCASIPGGGYYGYTFGSGTRLTVV.

The chain has TRBV7-9 and TRBJ2-7; possible D gene TRBD1, 7 bases. Germline assignment: CDR1 SEHNR and CDR2 FQNEAQ (reference sequence). This CDR3 region has 15 residues. V was pared by 5 bases and J by 2 bases, with 16 bases between. CDR3: CASSTPEGAPYEQYF. Written as DNA, the CDR3 is TGTGCCAGCAGCACCCCGGAGGGGGCCCCCTACGAGCAGTACTTC.

This clonotype has just a few counts. The rearrangement links TRBV28 to TRBJ1-2; weak D call: TRBD1 (5 bases). This CDR3 comprises 16 residues. Trimming left V 4 bases short and J 5 bases short, with 20 bases between. Germline V lookup: CDR1 MDHEN, CDR2 SYDVKM. The CDR3 region has the DNA TGTGCCAGCAGTTCCACAGGAAACGCCGCAAAATATGGCTACACCTTC. Translated: CASSSTGNAAKYGYTF.

The gene calls are TRBV12-3 or TRBV12-4 and TRBJ1-2; no clear D. The CDR3 spans 16 residues. Trimming stripped 5 bases from V and 4 bases from J, with 20 bases between. CDR3 protein: CASSASPGILFYGYTF. The CDR3 DNA follows: TGTGCCAGCAGTGCGTCCCCTGGGATCTTGTTCTATGGCTACACCTTC.

Ten or more counts support this clonotype. The chain links TRBV7-9 to TRBJ1-6; TRBD1 is a possible D gene (6 bases). The V and J ends lost 5 bases and 6 bases respectively, with 14 bases between them. The germline V gene encodes CDR1 SEHNR and CDR2 FQNEAQ (reference sequence). This CDR3 region has 15 residues. The CDR3 DNA sequence: TGTGCCAGCAGCCCAGAGGGGGATCGTAATTCACCCCTCCACTTT. Encoded protein: CASSPEGDRNSPLHF.

Only a few counts were recorded for this clonotype. V usage is TRBV6-2 or TRBV6-3 and J usage is TRBJ2-5, with 7 bases matching TRBD2. J lost 5 bases, V lost 11 bases, and 17 bases had no gene match. CDR1 and CDR2 from the germline V gene are MNHEY and SVGEGT. The CDR3 covers 15 residues. Here the CDR3 DNA reads TGTGCCGCCACTTCGGGGGGTTCTCCCCAGGAGACCCAGTACTTC. As protein: CAATSGGSPQETQYF.

The V gene is TRBV20-1, the J gene TRBJ2-1, with a possible D match to TRBD2 (6 bases). Trimming removed 4 bases at V and 4 bases at J, with 8 bases between. The germline gives CDR1 DFQATT, CDR2 SNEGSKA (reference sequence). The CDR3 sequence is 12 residues long. The DNA of the CDR3 is TGCAGTGCTATAGCGGCTTACAATGAGCAGTTCTTC. Its translation: CSAIAAYNEQFF.

CDR3 region: CASGGGNEQFF. The CDR3 nucleotides are TGTGCCTCGGGAGGGGGCAATGAGCAGTTCTTC. The J gene is TRBJ2-1, the V gene TRBV9, with 8 nucleotides matching TRBD2. V lost 10 bases and J lost 6; bases outside the gene matches: 3. This CDR3 region has 11 residues. Germline V gene data show CDR1 as SGDLS and CDR2 as YYNGEE. Full variable domain (missing parts from reference TRBV9 and TRBJ2-1): DSGVTQTPKHLITATGQRVTLRCSPRSGDLSVYWYQQSLDQGLQFLIQYYNGEERAKGNILERFSAQQFPDLHSELNLSSLELGDSALYFCASGGGNEQFFGPGTRLTVL.

This clonotype came up many times. V and J are TRBV6-6 and TRBJ2-7; 8 bases match TRBD1. This CDR3 contains 15 residues. The germline V gene has CDR1 MNHNY and CDR2 SVGAGI (reference sequence). V lost 4 bases to trimming and J lost 5 bases; unmatched junction nucleotides: 10. In nucleotides, the CDR3 is TGTGCCAGCAGTTCCGTCGGGCAGGGGGCGGACGAGCAGTACTTC. Residues: CASSSVGQGADEQYF.

This clonotype has just a few counts. V is TRBV4-3 and J is TRBJ2-7, with 13 bases identical to TRBD2. CDR1 and CDR2 (germline): LGHNA, YSLEER. The CDR3 extends over 18 amino acids. J gave up 0 bases and V 1 base, and 6 bases lay outside the gene matches. The CDR3 region is CASSQGARTSGSSYEQYF. The CDR3 nucleotides are TGCGCCAGCAGCCAAGGAGCCAGGACTAGCGGGAGCTCCTACGAGCAGTACTTC.

The V call is TRBV5-7, the J call TRBJ1-4, with D possibly TRBD1 on 5 matching bases. TRBV5-7 is filed as an ORF, its function uncertain. The CDR3 is 13 amino acids. Between the trimmed V and J ends, which lost 5 bases and 6 bases, there was a span of 11 bases. The DNA of the CDR3 is TGTGCCAGCAGTGGCAGGGACTATGAAAAACTGTTTTTT. Its protein is CASSGRDYEKLFF.

The sample holds a few counts of this clonotype. The chain employs TRBV29-1 and TRBJ1-2; the D gene is possibly TRBD1 (5 bases). V gave up 4 bases and J gave up 1 base, with 19 bases separating them. This CDR3 has 16 amino acids. Germline V gives CDR1 SQVTM, CDR2 ANQGSEA. CDR3 nucleotides: TGCAGCGTTGGGGGGGACCCGCGTGGAATTAACTATGGCTACACCTTC. It specifies CSVGGDPRGINYGYTF.

In its sample, this clonotype was seen many times. The CDR3 loop is CASSLAWGQEKTQYF. The CDR3 bases are TGTGCCAGCAGCTTAGCGTGGGGACAGGAGAAGACCCAGTACTTC. The V and J genes are TRBV7-2 and TRBJ2-5; TRBD1 matches 8 bases. The J segment lost 6 bases and the V segment lost 0 bases, leaving 6 bases of the junction unmatched. This CDR3 is built from 15 residues. CDR1 is SGHTA and CDR2 is FQGNSA in the germline V gene.

Ten or more counts support this clonotype. The V call is TRBV19, the J call TRBJ1-4; the match to TRBD1 covers 11 bases. Germline CDR1 reads LNHDA; CDR2 reads SQIVND (reference sequence). V shed 1 base, J shed 8 bases, and the junction held 9 bases outside the gene matches. CDR3 size: 17 residues. The CDR3 sequence: CASSIAPGQGVGEKLFF. The CDR3 DNA sequence: TGTGCCAGTAGTATAGCCCCGGGACAGGGGGTCGGAGAAAAACTGTTTTTT.

A few counts support this clonotype. V and J are TRBV19 and TRBJ2-3; no definite D call. This CDR3 contains 12 residues. Germline V CDR1 and CDR2: LNHDA, SQIVND (reference sequence). V was cut by 4 bases and J by 2 bases, with 4 bases left in between. This CDR3 reads CASSTFTDTQYF. The CDR3 DNA follows: TGTGCCAGTAGTACCTTCACAGATACGCAGTATTTT.

This clonotype has just a few counts. This sequence joins TRBV6-2 or TRBV6-3 and TRBJ2-5; D unresolved. The CDR3 spans 12 residues. V was shortened by 2 bases and J by 5 bases, with 6 bases between the two germline ends. From germline, CDR1 is MNHEY and CDR2 SVGEGT. CDR3 sequence (DNA): TGTGCCAGCAGTTACCAGAAGGAGACCCAGTACTTC. Protein sequence: CASSYQKETQYF.

This clonotype was found many times. This sequence joins TRBV7-2 and TRBJ2-1; 9 bases match TRBD2. CDR1 and CDR2 from the germline V gene are SGHTA and FQGNSA. J gave up 6 bases and V 1 base, and 7 bases lay outside the gene matches. The CDR3 runs to 16 residues. The CDR3 is CASSLVGGGAFNEQFF. CDR3 bases: TGTGCCAGCAGCTTAGTGGGCGGGGGGGCCTTCAATGAGCAGTTCTTC.

This clonotype was detected many times. The chain couples TRBV12-3 or TRBV12-4 to TRBJ2-7, with D perhaps matching TRBD1 or TRBD2 (5 bases each). V was clipped by 3 bases and J by 6 bases, with 12 bases between them. The CDR3 runs to 13 residues. DNA for the CDR3: TGTGCCAGCAGTTTTCGCAAGGGGACCGAGCAGTACTTC. Translation gives CASSFRKGTEQYF.

The V and J genes are TRBV29-1 and TRBJ1-1; no clear D. CDR1 and CDR2 from the germline V gene are SQVTM and ANQGSEA. The CDR3 consists of 11 residues. Trimming removed 7 bases from V and 8 bases from J, with 14 bases in between. Here the CDR3 DNA reads TGCAGCGCACACTTCGGCTCGGAAGCTTTCTTT. This sequence encodes CSAHFGSEAFF.

This clonotype was picked up many times. J is TRBJ2-6 and V is TRBV7-8; perhaps D is TRBD1 or TRBD2 (5 bases each). Per the germline V gene, CDR1 is SGHVS and CDR2 is FQNEAQ. V was trimmed by 7 bases and J by 4 bases, leaving 11 bases between them. The CDR3 extends over 14 amino acids. The CDR3: CASIGARGANVLTF. CDR3 bases: TGTGCCAGCATCGGGGCGAGGGGGGCCAACGTCCTGACTTTC.

This clonotype showed up many times. V gene TRBV7-2 combines with J gene TRBJ1-6; TRBD1 might be the D (5 bases). Germline CDR1 reads SGHTA; CDR2 reads FQGNSA. CDR3 length equals 16 residues. Trimming cost V 2 bases and J 6 bases, with 14 bases left between them. CDR3 region: CASSLIPTDFNSPLHF. In DNA, the CDR3 is TGTGCCAGCAGCTTAATCCCGACAGATTTTAATTCACCCCTCCACTTT.

In this sample, this clonotype turned up many times. The chain combines TRBV9 with TRBJ1-6; 7 positions agree with TRBD1. The V gene's germline CDR1 is SGDLS and CDR2 YYNGEE. The trim removed 4 bases at V and 8 bases at J, leaving 6 bases unmatched. CDR3 size: 14 residues. CDR3 nucleotide sequence: TGTGCCAGCAGCAACGTTGGACAGGATTCACCCCTCCACTTT. Protein sequence: CASSNVGQDSPLHF. The entire variable domain, with the rest obtained from reference TRBV9 and TRBJ1-6, is as follows: DSGVTQTPKHLITATGQRVTLRCSPRSGDLSVYWYQQSLDQGLQFLIQYYNGEERAKGNILERFSAQQFPDLHSELNLSSLELGDSALYFCASSNVGQDSPLHFGNGTRLTVT.